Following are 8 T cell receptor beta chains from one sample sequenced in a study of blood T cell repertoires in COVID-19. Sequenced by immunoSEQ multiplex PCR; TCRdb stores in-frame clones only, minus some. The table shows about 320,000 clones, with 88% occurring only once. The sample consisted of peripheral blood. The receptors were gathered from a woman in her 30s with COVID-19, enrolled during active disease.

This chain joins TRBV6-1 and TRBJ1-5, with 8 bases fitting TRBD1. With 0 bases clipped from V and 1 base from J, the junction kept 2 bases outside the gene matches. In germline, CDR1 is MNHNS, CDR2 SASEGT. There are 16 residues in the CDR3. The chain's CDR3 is CASSEARTGSNQPQHF. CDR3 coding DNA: TGTGCCAGCAGTGAAGCAAGGACAGGGAGCAATCAGCCCCAGCATTTT.

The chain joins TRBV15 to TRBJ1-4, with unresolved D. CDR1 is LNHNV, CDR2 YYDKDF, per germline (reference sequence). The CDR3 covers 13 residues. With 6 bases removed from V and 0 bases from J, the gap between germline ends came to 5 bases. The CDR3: CATRRATNEKLFF. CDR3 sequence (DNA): TGTGCCACCAGGCGAGCAACTAATGAAAAACTGTTTTTT.

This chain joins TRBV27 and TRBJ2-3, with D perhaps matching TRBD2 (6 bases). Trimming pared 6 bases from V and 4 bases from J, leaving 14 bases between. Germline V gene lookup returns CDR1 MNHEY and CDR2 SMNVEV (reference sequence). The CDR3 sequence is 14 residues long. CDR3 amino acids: CASRRLEVADTQYF. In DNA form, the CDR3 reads TGTGCCAGCAGAAGACTAGAGGTTGCAGATACGCAGTATTTT.

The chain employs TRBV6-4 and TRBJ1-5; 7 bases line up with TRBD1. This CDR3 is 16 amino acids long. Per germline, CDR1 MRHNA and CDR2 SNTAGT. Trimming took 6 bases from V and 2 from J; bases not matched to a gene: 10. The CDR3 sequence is CASRPRGDIGNQPQHF. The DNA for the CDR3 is TGTGCCAGCAGACCCAGGGGGGACATTGGCAATCAGCCCCAGCATTTT.

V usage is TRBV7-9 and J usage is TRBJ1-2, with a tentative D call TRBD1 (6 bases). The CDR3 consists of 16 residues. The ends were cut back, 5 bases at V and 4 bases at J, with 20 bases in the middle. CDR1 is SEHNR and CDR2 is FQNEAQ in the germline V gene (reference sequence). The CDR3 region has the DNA TGTGCCAGCAGCGCAGGCCGGGCCAAAGGGGGCTATGGCTACACCTTC. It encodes CASSAGRAKGGYGYTF.

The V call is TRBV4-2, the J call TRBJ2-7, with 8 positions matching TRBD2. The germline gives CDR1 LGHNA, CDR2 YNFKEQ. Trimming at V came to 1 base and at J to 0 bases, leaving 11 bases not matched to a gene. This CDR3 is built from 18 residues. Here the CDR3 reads CASSQVSGGGLNSYEQYV. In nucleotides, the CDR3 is TGTGCCAGCAGCCAAGTAAGCGGGGGAGGGCTCAACTCCTACGAGCAGTACGTC.

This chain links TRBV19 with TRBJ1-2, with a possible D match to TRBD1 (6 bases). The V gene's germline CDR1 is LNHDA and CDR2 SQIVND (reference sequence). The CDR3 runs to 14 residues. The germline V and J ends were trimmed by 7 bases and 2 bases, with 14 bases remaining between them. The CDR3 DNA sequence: TGTGCCAGTAACGGCGCCGGACAGAACTATGGCTACACCTTC. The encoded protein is CASNGAGQNYGYTF.

CDR3 sequence: CASSFGLQYEQYV. As DNA, the CDR3 is TGTGCCAGCAGCTTCGGACTTCAATACGAGCAGTACGTC. The chain employs TRBV11-2 and TRBJ2-7, with a possible D match to TRBD2 (5 bases). The V end was cut by 3 bases, the J end by 4 bases, with 10 bases between. Germline V CDR1 and CDR2: SGHAT, FQNNGV. The CDR3 length is 13 residues.